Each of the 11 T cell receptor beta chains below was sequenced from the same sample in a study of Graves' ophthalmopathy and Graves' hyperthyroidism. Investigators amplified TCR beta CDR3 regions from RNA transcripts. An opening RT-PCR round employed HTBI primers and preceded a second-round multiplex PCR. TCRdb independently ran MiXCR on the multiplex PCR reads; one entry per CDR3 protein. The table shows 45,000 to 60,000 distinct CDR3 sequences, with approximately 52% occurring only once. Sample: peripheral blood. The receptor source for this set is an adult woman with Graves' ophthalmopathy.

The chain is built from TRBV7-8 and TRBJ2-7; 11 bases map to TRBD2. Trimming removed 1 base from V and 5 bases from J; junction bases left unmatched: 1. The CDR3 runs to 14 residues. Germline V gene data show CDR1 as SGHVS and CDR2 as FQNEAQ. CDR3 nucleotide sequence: TGTGCCAGCAGCTTAGTACTAGCGGGAGACGAGCAGTACTTC. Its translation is CASSLVLAGDEQYF.

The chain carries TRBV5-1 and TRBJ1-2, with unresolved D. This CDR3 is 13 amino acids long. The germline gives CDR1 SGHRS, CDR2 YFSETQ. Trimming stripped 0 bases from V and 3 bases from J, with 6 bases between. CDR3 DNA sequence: TGCGCCAGCAGCTTGGACAGTCACTATGGCTACACCTTC. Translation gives CASSLDSHYGYTF.

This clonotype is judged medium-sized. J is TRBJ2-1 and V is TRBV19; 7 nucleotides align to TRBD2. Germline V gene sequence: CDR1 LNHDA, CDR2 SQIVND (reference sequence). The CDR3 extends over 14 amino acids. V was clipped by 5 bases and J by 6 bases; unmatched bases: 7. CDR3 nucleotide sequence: TGTGCCAGTAGTTTTGGGAGGGCCTCCAATGAGCAGTTCTTC. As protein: CASSFGRASNEQFF.

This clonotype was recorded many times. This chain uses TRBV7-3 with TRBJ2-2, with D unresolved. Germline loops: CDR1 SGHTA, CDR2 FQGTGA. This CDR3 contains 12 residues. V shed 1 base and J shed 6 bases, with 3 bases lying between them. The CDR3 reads CASSLIPGELFF. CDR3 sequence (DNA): TGTGCCAGCAGCTTAATCCCCGGGGAGCTGTTTTTT.

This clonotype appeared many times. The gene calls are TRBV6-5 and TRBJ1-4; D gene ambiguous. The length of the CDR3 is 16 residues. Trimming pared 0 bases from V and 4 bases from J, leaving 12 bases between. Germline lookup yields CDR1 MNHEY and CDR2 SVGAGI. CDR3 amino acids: CASSYSAGRVNEKLFF. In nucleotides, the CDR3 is TGTGCCAGCAGTTACTCGGCTGGACGTGTTAATGAAAAACTGTTTTTT.

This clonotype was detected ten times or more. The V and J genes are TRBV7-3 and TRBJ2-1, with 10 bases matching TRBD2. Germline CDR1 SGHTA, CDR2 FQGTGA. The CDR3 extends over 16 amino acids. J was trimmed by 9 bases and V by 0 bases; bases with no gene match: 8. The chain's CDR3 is CASSLTFRAGGGEQFF. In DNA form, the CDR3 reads TGTGCCAGCAGCTTAACGTTTCGAGCGGGAGGGGGTGAGCAGTTCTTC.

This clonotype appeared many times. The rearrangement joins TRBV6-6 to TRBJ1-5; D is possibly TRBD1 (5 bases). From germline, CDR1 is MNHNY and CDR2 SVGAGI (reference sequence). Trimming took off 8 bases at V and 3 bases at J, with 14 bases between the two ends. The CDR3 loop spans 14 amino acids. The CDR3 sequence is CASRGTGDNQPQHF. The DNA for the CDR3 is TGTGCCAGCCGAGGTACAGGCGACAATCAGCCCCAGCATTTT.

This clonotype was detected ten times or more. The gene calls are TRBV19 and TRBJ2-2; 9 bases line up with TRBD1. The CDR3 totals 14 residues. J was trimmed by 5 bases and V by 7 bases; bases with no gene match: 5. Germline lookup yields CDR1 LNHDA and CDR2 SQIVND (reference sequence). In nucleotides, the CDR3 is TGTGCCAGTAAACGGACAGGGGAAACCGGGGAGCTGTTTTTT. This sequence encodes CASKRTGETGELFF.

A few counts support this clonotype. The CDR3 is CASSPNLDNEQYF. The CDR3 DNA sequence: TGTGCCAGCAGCCCCAACCTGGACAATGAGCAGTATTTT. V and J are TRBV7-8 and TRBJ2-3; D perhaps matches TRBD1 (5 bases). There are 13 residues in the CDR3. Germline V lookup: CDR1 SGHVS, CDR2 FQNEAQ. Trimming left V 5 bases short and J 11 bases short, with 17 bases between. Drawing the rest from reference TRBV7-8 and TRBJ2-3, the complete variable domain is GAGVSQSPRYKVAKRGQDVALRCDPISGHVSLFWYQQALGQGPEFLTYFQNEAQLDKSGLPSDRFFAERPEGSVSTLKIQRTQQEDSAVYLCASSPNLDNEQYFGPGTRLTVL.

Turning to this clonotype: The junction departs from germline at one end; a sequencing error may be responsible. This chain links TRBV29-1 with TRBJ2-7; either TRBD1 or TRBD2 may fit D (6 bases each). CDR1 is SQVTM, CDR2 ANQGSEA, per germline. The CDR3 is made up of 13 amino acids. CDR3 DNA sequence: TGCAGCGTTTATGGGGGGCAGGCCGGGGAGCTGTACTTC. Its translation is CSVYGGQAGELYF.

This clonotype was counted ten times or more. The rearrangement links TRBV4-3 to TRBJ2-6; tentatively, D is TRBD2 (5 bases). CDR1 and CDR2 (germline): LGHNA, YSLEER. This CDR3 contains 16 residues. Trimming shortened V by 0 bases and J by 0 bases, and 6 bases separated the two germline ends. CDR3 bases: TGCGCCAGCAGCCAAGATGCGGGCTCTGGGGCCAACGTCCTGACTTTC. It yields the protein CASSQDAGSGANVLTF.